The 21 T cell receptor beta chains listed next were all sequenced from one sample in a study of tumor-infiltrating lymphocytes in primary liver carcinoma. Unsorted bulk tissue, about 18-31 mg of it, served as the source for co-extraction of RNA and DNA. A constant-region primer served to make TCR beta cDNA from about 0.5 ug total RNA. Three rounds of nested multiplex PCR with slightly modified ARM-PCR produced TCR beta libraries. PCR rounds one and two used TRBV1-TRBV30 forward primers with a C-beta reverse primer for 10 cycles each. TCRdb used MiXCR to reprocess the multiplex PCR reads, holding one entry per CDR3 protein. The sample contains roughly 100,000 distinct CDR3 sequences, roughly 80% of which appear only once. Sequencing was carried out using liver tumor tissue from sampling region 3. Regarding subset: tumor region T3, left-lateral pole. Receptors were obtained from a man aged 40-55 years with primary liver carcinoma and hepatitis B virus infection.

Turning to this clonotype: Sequence at one end of the junction differs from germline and may be a read error. V and J are TRBV19 and TRBJ2-5; D possibly corresponds to TRBD2 (6 bases). Germline lookup yields CDR1 LNHDA and CDR2 SQIVND (reference sequence). The CDR3 has 13 amino acids. CDR3 sequence reads: CARSTGMRGTQYF. The CDR3 DNA reads TGTGCCAGGAGTACGGGGATGCGGGGGACCCAGTACTTC.

Remarks on this clonotype: A junction end diverges from the germline sequence, so it may reflect a read error. V is TRBV6-6 and J is TRBJ1-1; D is unclear. The CDR3 covers 15 residues. The germline V gene has CDR1 MNHNY and CDR2 SVGAGI (reference sequence). The CDR3 loop reads CVSSIPSVRDTEAFF. The CDR3 DNA follows: TGTGTCAGCAGTATTCCGTCGGTGCGGGACACTGAAGCTTTCTTT.

As concerns this clonotype: This may be a read error, as it is one base from a much larger clone. The chain couples TRBV5-1 to TRBJ2-2; no firm D call. The CDR3 extends over 14 amino acids. Germline V gene data show CDR1 as SGHRS and CDR2 as YFSETQ. The CDR3 spells CVSSLQGNTGELFF. The CDR3 coding sequence is TGCGTCAGCAGCTTGCAAGGGAACACCGGGGAGCTGTTTTTT.

As concerns this clonotype: The junction departs from the called germline gene at one end, perhaps through a read error. The chain recombines TRBV29-1 with TRBJ2-5; D could derive from TRBD1 or TRBD2 (5 bases each). This CDR3 region has 14 residues. The germline V gene has CDR1 SQVTM and CDR2 ANQGSEA. The CDR3 loop reads CSFRTSSCQGTEYF. In DNA form, the CDR3 reads TGCAGCTTTAGGACATCATCCTGTCAAGGGACCGAGTACTTC. Filled out from reference TRBV29-1 and TRBJ2-5, the complete variable domain reads SAVISQKPSRDICQRGTSLTIQCQVDSQVTMMFWYRQQPGQSLTLIATANQGSEATYESGFVIDKFPISRPNLTFSTLTVSNMSPEDSSIYLCSFRTSSCQGTEYFGPGTRLLVL.

About this clonotype: A much larger clone lies one base from this, so it may be a read error. This chain joins TRBV11-2 and TRBJ2-7; D is perhaps TRBD1 (5 bases). The CDR3 contains 13 residues. Trimming pared 1 base from V and 7 bases from J, leaving 11 bases between. The germline gives CDR1 SGHAT, CDR2 FQNNGV. The CDR3, as DNA: TGTGCCAGCAGCTTAGTAGGGGTGGGAGAGCAGTACTTC. Translated: CASSLVGVGEQYF.

Comment on this clonotype: The junction does not match germline at one end; this may be a read error. The chain has TRBV5-6 and TRBJ2-5; a weak D match, TRBD2 (5 bases). Germline V gene sequence: CDR1 SGHDT, CDR2 YYEEEE. This CDR3 region has 14 residues. The CDR3 DNA follows: TGTGCCGGCAACTTGGAGGCTAGCCAAGAGATCCAGTACTTC. As protein: CAGNLEASQEIQYF.

Comment on this clonotype: Likely a read error: the CDR3 ends without its conserved phenylalanine or tryptophan. The gene calls are TRBV29-1 and TRBJ1-1; perhaps TRBD1 as D (6 bases). Per the germline V gene, CDR1 is SQVTM and CDR2 is ANQGSEA. CDR3 length: 12 residues. The V end was cut by 3 bases, the J end by 7 bases, with 12 bases between. The CDR3 spells CSVDLGGNEAFI. The CDR3 nucleotides read TGCAGCGTTGACTTGGGGGGCAATGAAGCTTTCATT.

Comments on this clonotype: A junction boundary mismatches the germline segment, possibly from a read error. The rearrangement links TRBV4-3 to TRBJ1-5; TRBD1 is a possible D gene (5 bases). CDR3 length: 13 residues. The germline V gene has CDR1 LGHNA and CDR2 YSLEER. The CDR3 sequence is CPSSQSRERPQHF. CDR3 nucleotides: TGCCCCAGCAGCCAGTCCAGGGAGCGGCCCCAGCATTTT.

The chain recombines TRBV12-5 with TRBJ2-1, with D perhaps TRBD1 (6 bases). Germline V gene data show CDR1 as LGHNT and CDR2 as FRNRAP. The CDR3 consists of 12 residues. V lost 5 bases and J 13 bases, leaving 15 bases between the germline ends. Written as DNA, the CDR3 is TGTGCTAGTGGTCTCCAAGGGGGTGGTCAGTTCTTC. As protein: CASGLQGGGQFF. The complete variable domain, with remaining parts taken from reference TRBV12-5 and TRBJ2-1, reads DARVTQTPRHKVTEMGQEVTMRCQPILGHNTVFWYRQTMMQGLELLAYFRNRAPLDDSGMPKDRFSAEMPDATLATLKIQPSEPRDSAVYFCASGLQGGGQFFGPGTRLTVL.

This clonotype was picked up a small number of times. Since a much larger clone is just one base distant, this may be a read error. J is TRBJ1-5 and V is TRBV5-1; 8 bases map to TRBD1. The CDR3 covers 17 residues. CDR1 and CDR2 (germline): SGHRS, YFSETQ. The trim removed 0 bases at V and 5 bases at J, leaving 10 bases unmatched. The CDR3 DNA reads TGCGCCAGCAGCTTGGGTATCGGACAGGGTTACGATCAGCCCCAGCATTTT. Translation gives CASSLGIGQGYDQPQHF.

For this clonotype: The CDR3 does not close with the conserved phenylalanine or tryptophan, likely indicating a read error. The V gene is TRBV29-1, the J gene TRBJ2-5; D might be TRBD2 (6 bases). This CDR3 spans 13 amino acids. CDR1 SQVTM and CDR2 ANQGSEA come from the germline V gene. The chain's CDR3 is CGVEVVVGEAQYL. CDR3 in DNA: TGCGGCGTTGAAGTCGTAGTCGGGGAGGCCCAGTACTTA.

In this sample, this clonotype turned up a few times. The gene calls are TRBV7-3 and TRBJ2-1; the D is unclear. Germline V gene lookup returns CDR1 SGHTA and CDR2 FQGTGA. V lost 2 bases and J 7 bases, leaving 12 bases between the germline ends. CDR3 length equals 14 residues. The CDR3 sequence: CASSLPGIVNEQFF. The CDR3 DNA reads TGTGCCAGCAGCTTACCGGGTATCGTAAATGAGCAGTTCTTC.

A word on this clonotype: One end of the junction fails to match germline, which may point to a read error. V is TRBV6-2 or TRBV6-3 and J is TRBJ1-5; weak D call: TRBD1 (6 bases). Germline CDR1 reads MNHEY; CDR2 reads SVGEGT. This CDR3 region has 15 residues. CDR3 bases: TGTGTCAGCAGCTACAGTGAGGACAGAAATCAGCCCCAGCATTTT. This codes for CVSSYSEDRNQPQHF.

This clonotype was observed a single time. One end of the junction varies from germline; a read error may be responsible. The V and J genes are TRBV6-2 or TRBV6-3 and TRBJ1-1; D remains ambiguous. The CDR3 loop spans 14 amino acids. Looked up from germline, CDR1 is MNHEY and CDR2 is SVGEGT. The CDR3 loop is CASSYRGADTETFF. CDR3 nucleotide sequence: TGTGCCAGCAGTTACCGGGGAGCTGACACTGAAACTTTCTTT.

Points on this clonotype: An end of the junction does not agree with germline; a read error may underlie this. The chain couples TRBV29-1 to TRBJ1-1, with 8 positions matching TRBD1. This CDR3 contains 13 residues. Germline CDR1 reads SQVTM; CDR2 reads ANQGSEA. The CDR3 loop reads CSAEGQGIPEAFF. The CDR3 coding sequence is TGCAGCGCTGAAGGACAGGGAATCCCTGAAGCTTTCTTT. Full variable domain (remainder filled in from reference TRBV29-1 and TRBJ1-1): SAVISQKPSRDICQRGTSLTIQCQVDSQVTMMFWYRQQPGQSLTLIATANQGSEATYESGFVIDKFPISRPNLTFSTLTVSNMSPEDSSIYLCSAEGQGIPEAFFGQGTRLTVV.

In the case of this clonotype: The junction departs from the called germline gene at one end, perhaps through a read error. The rearrangement links TRBV12-3 or TRBV12-4 to TRBJ2-5, with D hard to call. The CDR3 consists of 15 residues. For the CDR3, the DNA is TGTGGCAGCAGTTTAGACCCCGGTACAGAAGAGACCCAGTACTTC. It codes for CGSSLDPGTEETQYF.

A remark on this clonotype: One end of the junction varies from germline; a read error may be responsible. The rearrangement links TRBV11-1 to TRBJ2-1; D not resolved. CDR1 and CDR2 (germline): SGHAT, FQDESV (reference sequence). The CDR3 totals 13 residues. The CDR3 nucleotides are TGTGCCAGCAGCCTCCGGAGATACGATGAGCAATTCTTC. Protein: CASSLRRYDEQFF.

The chain has TRBV29-1 and TRBJ1-1; TRBD1 agrees at 8 bases. Germline-derived CDR1 and CDR2 are SQVTM and ANQGSEA. Trimming removed 4 bases from V and 11 bases from J; junction bases left unmatched: 18. The CDR3 runs 15 residues. CDR3 in DNA: TGCAGCGTTGCAGGGGGCTGGGGGATGAGCGATGAGGCTTTCTTT. Amino acid sequence: CSVAGGWGMSDEAFF.

A note on this clonotype: This sequence may be a read error, since a much larger clone differs from it by one base. The V gene is TRBV5-1, the J gene TRBJ2-5, with TRBD1 matching 7 bases. Germline V lookup: CDR1 SGHRS, CDR2 YFSETQ. CDR3 size: 15 residues. The junction had 8 bases not matched to a gene; V was cut back by 4 bases and J by 2 bases. The CDR3 sequence: CASSTDRVGQETQYF. CDR3 DNA sequence: TGCGCCAGCAGCACCGACAGGGTTGGGCAAGAGACCCAGTACTTC.

The chain combines TRBV2 with TRBJ2-7; 10 nucleotides line up with TRBD1. CDR3 length: 15 residues. Germline V gives CDR1 SNHLY, CDR2 FYNNEI. Unmatched junction bases numbered 8, after V lost 3 bases and J lost 6 bases. CDR3 amino acids: CASSEGMGQGLEQYF. CDR3 DNA: TGTGCCAGCAGTGAGGGTATGGGACAGGGGCTCGAGCAGTACTTC.

The chain combines TRBV5-4 with TRBJ2-1; 13 bases map to TRBD2. The CDR3 runs to 15 residues. The germline V gene has CDR1 SGHNT and CDR2 YYREEE (reference sequence). The CDR3 bases are TGTACTAGCAGCCACGGGACTAGCGGGAATATTGAGCAGTTCTTC. As protein: CTSSHGTSGNIEQFF. The complete variable domain, with remaining parts taken from reference TRBV5-4 and TRBJ2-1, reads ETGVTQSPTHLIKTRGQQVTLRCSSQSGHNTVSWYQQALGQGPQFIFQYYREEENGRGNFPPRFSGLQFPNYSSELNVNALELDDSALYLCTSSHGTSGNIEQFFGPGTRLTVL.